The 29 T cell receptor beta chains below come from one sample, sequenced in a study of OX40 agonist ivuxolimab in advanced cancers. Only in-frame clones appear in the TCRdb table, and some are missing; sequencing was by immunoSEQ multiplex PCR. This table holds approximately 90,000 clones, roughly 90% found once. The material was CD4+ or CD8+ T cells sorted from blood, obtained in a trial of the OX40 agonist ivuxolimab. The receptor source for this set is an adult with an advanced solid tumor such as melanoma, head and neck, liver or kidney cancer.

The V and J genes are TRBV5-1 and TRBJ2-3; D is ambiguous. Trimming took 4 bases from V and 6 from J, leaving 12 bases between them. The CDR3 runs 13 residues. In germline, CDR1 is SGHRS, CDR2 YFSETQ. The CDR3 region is CASSAQKGDTQYF. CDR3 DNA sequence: TGCGCCAGCAGCGCTCAGAAAGGGGATACGCAGTATTTT.

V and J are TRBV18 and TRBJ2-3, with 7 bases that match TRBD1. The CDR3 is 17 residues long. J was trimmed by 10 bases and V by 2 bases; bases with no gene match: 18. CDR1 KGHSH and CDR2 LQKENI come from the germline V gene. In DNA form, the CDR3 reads TGTGCCAGCTCACCAGCCAGGGGGTCCGGGACGTTTAATTCGCAGTATTTT. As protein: CASSPARGSGTFNSQYF.

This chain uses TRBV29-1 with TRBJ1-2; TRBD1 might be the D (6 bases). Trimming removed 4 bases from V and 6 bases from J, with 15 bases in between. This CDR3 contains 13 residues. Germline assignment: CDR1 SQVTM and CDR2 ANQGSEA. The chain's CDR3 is CSVGGRDIHGYTF. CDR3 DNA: TGCAGCGTTGGGGGCCGGGACATTCATGGCTACACCTTC.

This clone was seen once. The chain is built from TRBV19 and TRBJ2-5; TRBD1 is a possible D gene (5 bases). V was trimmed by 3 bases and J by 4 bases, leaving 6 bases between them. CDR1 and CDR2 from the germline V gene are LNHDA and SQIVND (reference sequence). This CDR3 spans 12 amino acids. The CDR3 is CASSIQGETQYF. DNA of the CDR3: TGTGCCAGTAGTATTCAGGGAGAGACCCAGTACTTC.

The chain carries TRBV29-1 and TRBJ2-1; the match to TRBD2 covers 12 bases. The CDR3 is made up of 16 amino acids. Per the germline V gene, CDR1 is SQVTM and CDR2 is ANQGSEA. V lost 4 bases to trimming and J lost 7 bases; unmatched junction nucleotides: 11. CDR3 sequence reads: CSVVHPGLAGLNEQFF. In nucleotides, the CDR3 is TGCAGCGTTGTCCACCCGGGACTAGCGGGCCTGAATGAGCAGTTCTTC.

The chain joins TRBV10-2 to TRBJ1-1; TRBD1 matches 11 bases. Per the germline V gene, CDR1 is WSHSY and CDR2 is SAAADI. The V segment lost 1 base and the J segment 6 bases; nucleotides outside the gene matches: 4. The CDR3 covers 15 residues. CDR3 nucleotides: TGCGCCAGCAGTGAGTTGGGACAGGGGGGGGCTGAAGCTTTCTTT. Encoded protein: CASSELGQGGAEAFF.

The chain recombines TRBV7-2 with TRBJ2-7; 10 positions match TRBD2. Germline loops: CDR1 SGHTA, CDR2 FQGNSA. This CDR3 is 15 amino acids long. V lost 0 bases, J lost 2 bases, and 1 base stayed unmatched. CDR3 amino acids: CASSLAAGGAYEQYF. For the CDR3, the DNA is TGTGCCAGCAGCTTAGCAGCGGGAGGGGCCTACGAGCAGTACTTC.

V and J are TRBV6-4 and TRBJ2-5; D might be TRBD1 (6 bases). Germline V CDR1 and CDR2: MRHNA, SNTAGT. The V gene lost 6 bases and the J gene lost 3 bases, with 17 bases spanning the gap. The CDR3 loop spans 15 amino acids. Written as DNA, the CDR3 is TGTGCCAGCAGCCAGGGGATAGGGCTCGAAGAGACCCAGTACTTC. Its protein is CASSQGIGLEETQYF.

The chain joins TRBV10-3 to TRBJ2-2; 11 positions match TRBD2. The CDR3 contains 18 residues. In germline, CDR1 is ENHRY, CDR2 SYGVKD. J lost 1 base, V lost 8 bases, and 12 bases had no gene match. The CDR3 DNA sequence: TGTGCCATCTGTCCGGCTAGCGGGAGGTACGAGAACACCGGGGAGCTGTTTTTT. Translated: CAICPASGRYENTGELFF.

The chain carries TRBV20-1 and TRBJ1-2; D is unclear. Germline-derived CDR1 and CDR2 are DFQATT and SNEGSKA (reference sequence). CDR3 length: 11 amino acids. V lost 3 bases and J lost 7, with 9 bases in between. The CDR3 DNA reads TGCAGTGCTAGTTTGGATTCTGGCTACACCTTC. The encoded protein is CSASLDSGYTF.

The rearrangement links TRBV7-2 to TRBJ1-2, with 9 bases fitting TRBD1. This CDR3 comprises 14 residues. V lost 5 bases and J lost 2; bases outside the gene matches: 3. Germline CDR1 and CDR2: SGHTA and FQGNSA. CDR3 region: CASSRGQGNYGYTF. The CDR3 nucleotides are TGTGCCAGCAGCCGTGGACAGGGGAACTATGGCTACACCTTC.

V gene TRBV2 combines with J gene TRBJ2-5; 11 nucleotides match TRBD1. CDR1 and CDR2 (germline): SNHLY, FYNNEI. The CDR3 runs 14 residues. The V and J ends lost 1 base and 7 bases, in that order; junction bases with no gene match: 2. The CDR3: CASSEGTGGGTQYF. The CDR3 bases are TGTGCCAGCAGTGAAGGGACAGGGGGCGGGACCCAGTACTTC.

CDR3 sequence reads: CASSLGRVQETQYF. The CDR3 DNA reads TGTGCCAGCTCACTCGGACGGGTTCAAGAGACCCAGTACTTC. The chain recombines TRBV18 with TRBJ2-5; D gene uncertain. CDR1 is KGHSH, CDR2 LQKENI, per germline. The length of the CDR3 is 14 residues. The V and J ends lost 4 bases and 2 bases respectively, with 11 bases between them.

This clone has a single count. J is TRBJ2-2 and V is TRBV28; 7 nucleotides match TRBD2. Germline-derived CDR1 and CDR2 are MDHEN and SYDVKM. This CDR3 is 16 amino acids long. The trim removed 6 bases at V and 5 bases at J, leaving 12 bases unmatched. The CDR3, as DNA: TGTGCCAGCAGGCCCCAGGGCTTAGCGGGTACCGGGGAGCTGTTTTTT. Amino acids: CASRPQGLAGTGELFF.

The CDR3 region is CASSPLSGASTDTQYF. Written as DNA, the CDR3 is TGTGCCAGCAGCCCCCTGAGCGGGGCTAGCACAGATACGCAGTATTTT. The chain uses TRBV11-2 and TRBJ2-3; 7 nucleotides agree with TRBD2. This CDR3 contains 16 residues. J was trimmed by 0 bases and V by 5 bases; bases with no gene match: 8. CDR1 SGHAT and CDR2 FQNNGV come from the germline V gene.

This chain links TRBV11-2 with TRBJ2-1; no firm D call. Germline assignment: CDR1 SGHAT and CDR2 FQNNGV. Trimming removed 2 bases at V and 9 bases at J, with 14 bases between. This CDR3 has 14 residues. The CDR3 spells CASSLRTVGSEQFF. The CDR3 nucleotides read TGTGCCAGCAGCTTAAGGACGGTGGGCTCTGAGCAGTTCTTC.

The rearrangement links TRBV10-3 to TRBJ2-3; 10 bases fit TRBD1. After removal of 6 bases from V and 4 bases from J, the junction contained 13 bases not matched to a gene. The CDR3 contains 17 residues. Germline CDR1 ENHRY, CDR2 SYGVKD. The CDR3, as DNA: TGTGCCATCAGCCCCAACACGGGACAGGGGCCACCAGATACGCAGTATTTT. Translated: CAISPNTGQGPPDTQYF.

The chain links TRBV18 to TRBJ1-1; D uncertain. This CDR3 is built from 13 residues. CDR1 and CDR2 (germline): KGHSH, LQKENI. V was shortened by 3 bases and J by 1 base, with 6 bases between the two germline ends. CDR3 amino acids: CASSPLGNTEAFF. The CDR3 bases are TGTGCCAGCTCACCGCTCGGGAACACTGAAGCTTTCTTT.

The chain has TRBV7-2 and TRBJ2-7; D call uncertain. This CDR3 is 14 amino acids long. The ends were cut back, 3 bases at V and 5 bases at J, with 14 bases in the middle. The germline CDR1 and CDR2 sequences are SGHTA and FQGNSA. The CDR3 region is CASSFRSLVDEQYF. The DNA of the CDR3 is TGTGCCAGCAGCTTCCGGAGCCTAGTGGACGAGCAGTACTTC.

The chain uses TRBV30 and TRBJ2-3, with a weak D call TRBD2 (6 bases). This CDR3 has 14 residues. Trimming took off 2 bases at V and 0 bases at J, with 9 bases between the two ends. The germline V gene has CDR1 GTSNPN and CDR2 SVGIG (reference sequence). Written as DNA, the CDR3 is TGTGCCTGGAGTTTGGGGACTAGCACAGATACGCAGTATTTT. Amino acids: CAWSLGTSTDTQYF.

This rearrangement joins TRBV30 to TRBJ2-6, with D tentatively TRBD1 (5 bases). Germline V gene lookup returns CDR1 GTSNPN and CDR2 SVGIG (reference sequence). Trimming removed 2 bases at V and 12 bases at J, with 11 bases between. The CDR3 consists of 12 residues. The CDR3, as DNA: TGTGCCTGGAGTTTAACAGGCGGCGTCCTGACTTTC. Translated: CAWSLTGGVLTF. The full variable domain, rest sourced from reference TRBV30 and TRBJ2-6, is SQTIHQWPATLVQPVGSPLSLECTVEGTSNPNLYWYRQAAGRGLQLLFYSVGIGQISSEVPQNLSASRPQDRQFILSSKKLLLSDSGFYLCAWSLTGGVLTFGAGSRLTVL.

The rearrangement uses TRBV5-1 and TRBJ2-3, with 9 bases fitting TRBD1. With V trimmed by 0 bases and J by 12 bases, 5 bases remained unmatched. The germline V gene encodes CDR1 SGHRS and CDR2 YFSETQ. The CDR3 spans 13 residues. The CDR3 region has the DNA TGCGCCAGCAGCTTGGAAGTGGGACAGGGTCAGTATTTT. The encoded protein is CASSLEVGQGQYF.

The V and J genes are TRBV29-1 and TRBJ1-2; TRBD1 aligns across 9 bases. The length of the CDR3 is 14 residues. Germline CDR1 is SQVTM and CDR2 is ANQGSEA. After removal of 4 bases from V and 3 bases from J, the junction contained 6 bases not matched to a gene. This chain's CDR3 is CSVVRDREDYGYTF. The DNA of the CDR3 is TGCAGCGTTGTCCGGGACAGGGAGGACTATGGCTACACCTTC.

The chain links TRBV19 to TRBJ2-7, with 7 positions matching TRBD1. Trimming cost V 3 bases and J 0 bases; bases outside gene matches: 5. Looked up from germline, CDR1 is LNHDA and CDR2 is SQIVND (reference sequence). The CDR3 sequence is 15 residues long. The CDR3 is CASSIKTGSSYEQYF. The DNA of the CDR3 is TGTGCCAGTAGTATCAAGACAGGGAGCTCCTACGAGCAGTACTTC.

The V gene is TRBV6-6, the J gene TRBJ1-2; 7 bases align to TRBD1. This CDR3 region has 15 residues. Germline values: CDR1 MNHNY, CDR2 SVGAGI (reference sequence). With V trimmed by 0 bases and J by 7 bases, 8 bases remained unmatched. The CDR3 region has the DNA TGTGCCAGCAGTTACTCGCCGGGCAGGGGGTTTGGCTACACCTTC. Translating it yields CASSYSPGRGFGYTF.

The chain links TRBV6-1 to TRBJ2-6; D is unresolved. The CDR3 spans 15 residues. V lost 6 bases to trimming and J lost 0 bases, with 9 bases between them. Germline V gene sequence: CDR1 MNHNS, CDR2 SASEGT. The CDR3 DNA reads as TGTGCCAGCAGGCCGGAGTTCTCTGGGGCCAACGTCCTGACTTTC. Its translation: CASRPEFSGANVLTF.

CDR3 in amino acids: CASSFNEGGSAFF. CDR3 bases: TGTGCCAGCAGCTTCAATGAGGGGGGCTCAGCTTTCTTT. The gene calls are TRBV7-9 and TRBJ1-1; TRBD1 might be the D (6 bases). The germline gives CDR1 SEHNR, CDR2 FQNEAQ (reference sequence). The CDR3 spans 13 residues. The ends were cut back, 3 bases at V and 10 bases at J, with 15 bases in the middle.

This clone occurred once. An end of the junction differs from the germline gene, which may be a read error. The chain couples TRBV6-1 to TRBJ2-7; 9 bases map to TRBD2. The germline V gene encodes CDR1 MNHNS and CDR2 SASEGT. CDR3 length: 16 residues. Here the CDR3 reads CASSQASGRPSYEQYF. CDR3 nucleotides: TGTGCCAGCAGTCAAGCGAGCGGGAGGCCCTCCTACGAGCAGTACTTC.

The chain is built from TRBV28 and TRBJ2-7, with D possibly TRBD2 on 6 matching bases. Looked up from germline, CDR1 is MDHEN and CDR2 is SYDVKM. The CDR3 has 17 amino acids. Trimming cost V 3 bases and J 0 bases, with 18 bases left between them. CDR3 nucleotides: TGTGCCAGCAGTTTTAATCAGGGAAAGGGAGGCTCCTACGAGCAGTACTTC. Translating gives CASSFNQGKGGSYEQYF.